This T cell receptor beta chain was profiled in a study of synovial regulatory T cells in juvenile arthritis. Broader study findings: iaTreg cells shared more CDR3 sequences with synovial Tregs than other blood Tregs did.

Worth noting for this clone: Its antigen is unidentified.

The CDR3 sequence is 13 residues long. There is no recorded DNA. Germline V gene sequence: CDR1 SGHRS, CDR2 YFSETQ. Donors were roughly 11 juvenile idiopathic arthritis patients with active disease, 3 polyarticular and 8 oligoarticular. Assay: immunoSEQ multiplex PCR; the TCRdb copy retains only in-frame clones and omits some. Its table records some 9,800 clones. The chain links TRBV5-1 to TRBJ1-2. The sequenced sample was Treg cells from blood. This sample's subset: remaining (HLA-DR-negative) circulating blood Treg cells. The receptor's source is a donor aged 2-35 years with juvenile idiopathic arthritis. The CDR3 reads CASRKNPEGGYTF.